Listed below are T cell receptor beta chains from one sample, sequenced in a study of OX40 agonist ivuxolimab in advanced cancers. Some clones are missing from TCRdb's copy, which holds only in-frame ones; the method was immunoSEQ multiplex PCR. The data hold over 35,000 clones, with approximately 80% observed a single time. This material consisted of CD4+ or CD8+ T cells sorted from blood, taken in a trial of the OX40 agonist ivuxolimab. The receptors here all came from an adult with an advanced solid tumor such as melanoma, head and neck, liver or kidney cancer. Both conserved end residues are part of each CDR3. The D gene is left open where the match is weak. Some rows have no size entry. The others give once, few or many, or a class for an expanded clone.

>TRBV7-2|TRBD1|once|15|TRBJ2-2
CASSRGQGATGELFF
TGTGCCAGCAGCCGAGGGCAGGGGGCCACCGGGGAGCTGTTTTTT
>TRBV7-9|TRBD2|-|16|TRBJ2-1
CASSLELAAIYNEQFF
TGTGCCAGCAGCTTAGAGCTAGCGGCCATTTACAATGAGCAGTTCTTC
>TRBV12-5|-|-|13|TRBJ1-2
CASVQGGGYGYTF
TGTGCTAGTGTGCAGGGAGGGGGCTATGGCTACACCTTC
>TRBV9|-|once|15|TRBJ2-7
CASSPYRGSSYEQYF
TGTGCCAGCAGCCCCTACCGGGGGTCCTCCTACGAGCAGTACTTC
>TRBV6-1|TRBD1|-|15|TRBJ2-5
CASTGGIQAAETQYF
TGTGCCAGTACAGGGGGAATACAAGCGGCGGAGACCCAGTACTTC
>TRBV18|-|-|15|TRBJ1-5
CASSPGGQRGQPQHF
TGTGCCAGCTCACCGGGGGGACAAAGGGGTCAGCCCCAGCATTTT
>TRBV27|-|-|16|TRBJ1-5
CASRSDPRVKNQPQHF
TGTGCCAGCAGATCAGACCCCCGGGTCAAAAATCAGCCCCAGCATTTT
>TRBV9|TRBD1|few|15|TRBJ1-5
CASSSGTVPNQPQHF
TGTGCCAGCAGCTCCGGGACAGTCCCCAATCAGCCCCAGCATTTT
>TRBV7-9|-|-|12|TRBJ1-1
CASSSGAFGAFF
TGTGCCAGCAGTTCGGGGGCGTTTGGAGCTTTCTTT
>TRBV16|-|-|13|TRBJ2-7
CASSLYQGYEQYF
TGTGCCAGCAGCCTCTATCAGGGCTACGAGCAGTACTTC
>TRBV14|-|-|16|TRBJ2-7
CASSRGDPGQTYEQYF
TGTGCCAGCAGTCGCGGGGACCCAGGGCAGACCTACGAGCAGTACTTC
>TRBV20-1|-|-|11|TRBJ2-1
CSAEQVAEQFF
TGCAGTGCGGAACAGGTTGCTGAGCAGTTCTTC
>TRBV2|TRBD2|-|14|TRBJ2-7
CASSTAGGISEQYF
TGTGCCAGCAGCACAGCGGGAGGGATTAGCGAGCAGTACTTC
>TRBV5-3|TRBD2|-|16|TRBJ2-7
CARSQTGGIYPYEQYF
TGTGCCAGAAGCCAAACGGGGGGGATTTATCCTTACGAGCAGTACTTC
>TRBV28|TRBD1|-|15|TRBJ2-1
CASRPWGQGANEQFF
TGTGCCAGCAGGCCTTGGGGACAGGGGGCCAATGAGCAGTTCTTC
>TRBV20-1|-|-|11|TRBJ2-4
CSASGENIQYF
TGCAGTGCTAGTGGGGAAAACATTCAGTACTTC
>TRBV6-5|-|-|15|TRBJ1-5
CASSYSYPPNQPQHF
TGTGCCAGCAGTTATAGCTATCCTCCAAATCAGCCCCAGCATTTT
>TRBV7-2|TRBD1|once|19|TRBJ1-1
CASSDRPPGQTHERETAFF
TGTGCCAGCAGCGACCGACCCCCGGGACAGACGCATGAGAGGGAAACAGCTTTCTTT
>TRBV5-4|-|-|17|TRBJ2-7
CASSSEQGRNYTYEQYF
TGTGCCAGCTCCTCCGAACAGGGCAGAAACTACACGTACGAGCAGTACTTC
>TRBV7-2|-|-|12|TRBJ2-1
CASSHRVGEQFF
TGTGCCAGCAGCCACAGGGTAGGTGAGCAGTTCTTC
>TRBV14|TRBD1|-|16|TRBJ2-5
CASSHPGTGAVETQYF
TGTGCCAGCAGCCACCCCGGGACAGGGGCCGTCGAGACCCAGTACTTC
>TRBV11-1|-|-|13|TRBJ2-3
CASSLGTLDTQYF
TGTGCCAGCAGCCTGGGGACGCTAGATACGCAGTATTTT
>TRBV19|-|few|13|TRBJ1-2
CASLVSDAGRYTF
TGTGCCAGCCTTGTTTCGGACGCGGGGCGCTACACCTTC
>TRBV4-2|TRBD2|-|17|TRBJ2-1
CASSQDLAGPSYNEQFF
TGTGCCAGCAGCCAAGATTTAGCGGGGCCCTCCTACAATGAGCAGTTCTTC
>TRBV11-1|TRBD1|-|15|TRBJ1-1
CASSWGQAPGTEAFF
TGTGCCAGCAGCTGGGGACAGGCCCCGGGGACTGAAGCTTTCTTT
>TRBV11-1|-|-|14|TRBJ2-3
CASSLGAYTDTQYF
TGTGCCAGCAGCTTGGGAGCGTACACAGATACGCAGTATTTT
>TRBV19|-|-|14|TRBJ1-1
CASSISHRLTEAFF
TGTGCCAGTAGTATTTCCCACAGACTTACTGAAGCTTTCTTT
>TRBV6-4|-|-|15|TRBJ1-6
CASSSQSSYNSPLHF
TGTGCCAGCAGTTCCCAGAGCTCCTATAATTCACCCCTCCACTTT
>TRBV11-2|TRBD2|-|15|TRBJ2-1
CASSLVIREDNEQFF
TGTGCCAGCAGCCTCGTGATACGGGAGGACAATGAGCAGTTCTTC
>TRBV10-3|-|few|13|TRBJ2-7
CAITVAASNEQYF
TGTGCCATCACGGTAGCGGCCTCTAACGAGCAGTACTTC
>TRBV5-5|-|-|16|TRBJ2-3
CASSFRFGEGPDTQYF
TGTGCCAGCAGCTTTCGTTTCGGGGAAGGCCCAGATACGCAGTATTTT
>TRBV11-1|-|-|15|TRBJ2-2
CASSLGQGRTGELFF
TGTGCCAGCAGCTTAGGTCAGGGACGGACCGGGGAGCTGTTTTTT
>TRBV19|-|-|14|TRBJ2-3
CASSIIGVTDTQYF
TGTGCCAGTAGTATAATCGGGGTCACAGATACGCAGTATTTT
>TRBV10-3|TRBD1|-|15|TRBJ2-3
CAITGQGAGPDTQYF
TGTGCCATCACAGGACAGGGGGCCGGGCCAGATACGCAGTATTTT
>TRBV28|-|-|12|TRBJ1-2
CASRETAYGYTF
TGTGCCAGCAGAGAGACAGCCTATGGCTACACCTTC
>TRBV19|-|once|14|TRBJ1-5
CAREGVLSNQPQHF
TGTGCCAGGGAGGGGGTACTTAGCAATCAGCCCCAGCATTTT
>TRBV6-5|-|-|12|TRBJ2-7
CASSYNSYEQYF
TGTGCCAGCAGTTACAACTCCTACGAGCAGTACTTC
>TRBV6-5|TRBD1|-|13|TRBJ2-7
CASHRGPPYEQYF
TGTGCCAGCCACAGGGGGCCCCCCTACGAGCAGTACTTC
>TRBV25-1|TRBD1|-|15|TRBJ1-4
CASSNRDSLNEKLFF
TGTGCCAGCAGTAACCGGGACAGCCTTAATGAAAAACTGTTTTTT
>TRBV28|-|-|15|TRBJ1-2
CASSPREGVNYGYTF
TGTGCCAGCAGCCCCCGGGAGGGAGTTAACTATGGCTACACCTTC
>TRBV27|TRBD1|once|15|TRBJ1-2
CASSPGQGAFYGYTF
TGTGCCAGCAGCCCCGGACAGGGGGCTTTCTATGGCTACACCTTC
>TRBV4-2|-|once|16|TRBJ2-1
CASSQDRTSSYNEQFF
TGTGCCAGCAGCCAAGATAGGACGAGCTCCTACAATGAGCAGTTCTTC